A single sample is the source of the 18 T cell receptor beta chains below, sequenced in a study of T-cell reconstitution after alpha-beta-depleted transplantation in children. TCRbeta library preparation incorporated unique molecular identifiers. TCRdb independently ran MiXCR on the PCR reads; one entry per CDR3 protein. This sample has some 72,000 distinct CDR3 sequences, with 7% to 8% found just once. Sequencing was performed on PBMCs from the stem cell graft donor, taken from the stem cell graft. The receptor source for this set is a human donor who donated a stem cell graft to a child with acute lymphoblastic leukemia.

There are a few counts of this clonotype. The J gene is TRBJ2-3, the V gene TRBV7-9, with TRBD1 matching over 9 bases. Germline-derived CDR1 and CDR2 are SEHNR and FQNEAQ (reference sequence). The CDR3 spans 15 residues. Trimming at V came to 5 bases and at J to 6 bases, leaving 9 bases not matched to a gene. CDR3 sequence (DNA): TGTGCCAGCAGCCGGGACAGGGAGGGTATGGATACGCAGTATTTT. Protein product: CASSRDREGMDTQYF.

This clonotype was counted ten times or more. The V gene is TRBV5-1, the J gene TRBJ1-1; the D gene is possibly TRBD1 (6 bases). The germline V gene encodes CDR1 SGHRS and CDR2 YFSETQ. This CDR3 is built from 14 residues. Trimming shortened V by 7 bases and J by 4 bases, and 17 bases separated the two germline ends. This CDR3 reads CASWTGAPTTEAFF. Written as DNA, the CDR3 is TGCGCCAGCTGGACGGGGGCCCCGACCACTGAAGCTTTCTTT. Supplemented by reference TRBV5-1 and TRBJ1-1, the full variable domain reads KAGVTQTPRYLIKTRGQQVTLSCSPISGHRSVSWYQQTPGQGLQFLFEYFSETQRNKGNFPGRFSGRQFSNSRSEMNVSTLELGDSALYLCASWTGAPTTEAFFGQGTRLTVV.

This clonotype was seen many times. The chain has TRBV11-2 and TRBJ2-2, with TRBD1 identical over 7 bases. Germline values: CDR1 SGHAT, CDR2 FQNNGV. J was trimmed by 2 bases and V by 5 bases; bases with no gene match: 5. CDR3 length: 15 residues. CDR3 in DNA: TGTGCCAGCAGCGCAGACAGGGCTAACACCGGGGAGCTGTTTTTT. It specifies CASSADRANTGELFF.

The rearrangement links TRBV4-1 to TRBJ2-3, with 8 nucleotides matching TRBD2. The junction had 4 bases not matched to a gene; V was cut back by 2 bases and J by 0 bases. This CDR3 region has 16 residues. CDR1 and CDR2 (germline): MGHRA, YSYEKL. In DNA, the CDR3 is TGCGCCAGCAGCCAACGGGGGGGCTCTAGCACAGATACGCAGTATTTT. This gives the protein CASSQRGGSSTDTQYF.

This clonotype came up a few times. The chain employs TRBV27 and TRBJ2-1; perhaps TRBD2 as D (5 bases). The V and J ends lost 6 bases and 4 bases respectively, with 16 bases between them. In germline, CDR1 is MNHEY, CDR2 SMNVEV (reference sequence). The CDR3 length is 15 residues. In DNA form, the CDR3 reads TGTGCCAGCAGAACCTGGGATCAGCGGTACAATGAGCAGTTCTTC. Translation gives CASRTWDQRYNEQFF.

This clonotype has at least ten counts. CDR3 region: CASSPRDLNTEAFF. Written as DNA, the CDR3 is TGTGCCAGCAGTCCCCGGGACCTGAACACTGAAGCTTTCTTT. V and J are TRBV12-3 or TRBV12-4 and TRBJ1-1; TRBD1 is a possible D gene (5 bases). V was trimmed by 5 bases and J by 0 bases, leaving 10 bases between them. This CDR3 region has 14 residues.

The CDR3 region is CSVVGSGGLSYNEQFF. CDR3 nucleotides: TGCAGCGTTGTGGGGAGCGGGGGGCTCTCCTACAATGAGCAGTTCTTC. The V and J genes are TRBV29-1 and TRBJ2-1; 9 nucleotides line up with TRBD2. From germline, CDR1 is SQVTM and CDR2 ANQGSEA. Germline trimming cut 4 bases from V and 0 bases from J; bases unmatched to any gene: 7. The CDR3 is 16 residues long.

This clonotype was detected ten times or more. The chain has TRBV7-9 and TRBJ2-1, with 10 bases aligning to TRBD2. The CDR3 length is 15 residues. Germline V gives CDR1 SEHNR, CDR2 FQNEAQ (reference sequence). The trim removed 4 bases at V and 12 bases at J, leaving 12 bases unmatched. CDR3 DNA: TGTGCCAGCAGCTCCCCCGGGACTAGCGCGTCTGGGCAGTTCTTC. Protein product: CASSSPGTSASGQFF.

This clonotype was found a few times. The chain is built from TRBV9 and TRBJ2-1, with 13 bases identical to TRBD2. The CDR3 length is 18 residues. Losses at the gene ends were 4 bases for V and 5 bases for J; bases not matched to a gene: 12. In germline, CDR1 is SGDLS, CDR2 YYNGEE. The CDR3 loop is CASSPGLAGPYGDNEQFF. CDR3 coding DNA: TGTGCCAGCAGCCCGGGACTAGCGGGACCTTATGGAGACAATGAGCAGTTCTTC. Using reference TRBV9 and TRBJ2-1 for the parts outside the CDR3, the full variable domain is DSGVTQTPKHLITATGQRVTLRCSPRSGDLSVYWYQQSLDQGLQFLIQYYNGEERAKGNILERFSAQQFPDLHSELNLSSLELGDSALYFCASSPGLAGPYGDNEQFFGPGTRLTVL.

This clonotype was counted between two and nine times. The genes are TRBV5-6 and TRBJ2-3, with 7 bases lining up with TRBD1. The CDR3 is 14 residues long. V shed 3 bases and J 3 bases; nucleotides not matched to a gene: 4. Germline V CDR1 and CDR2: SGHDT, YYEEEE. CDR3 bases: TGTGCCAGCAGCTCATCGGACAGGACAGATACGCAGTATTTT. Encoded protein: CASSSSDRTDTQYF.

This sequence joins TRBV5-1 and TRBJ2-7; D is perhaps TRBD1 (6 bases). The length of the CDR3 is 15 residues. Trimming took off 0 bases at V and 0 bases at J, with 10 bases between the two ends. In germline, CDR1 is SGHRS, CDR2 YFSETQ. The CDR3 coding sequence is TGCGCCAGCAGCTTGGGGACAGCCATCTCCTACGAGCAGTACTTC. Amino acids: CASSLGTAISYEQYF.

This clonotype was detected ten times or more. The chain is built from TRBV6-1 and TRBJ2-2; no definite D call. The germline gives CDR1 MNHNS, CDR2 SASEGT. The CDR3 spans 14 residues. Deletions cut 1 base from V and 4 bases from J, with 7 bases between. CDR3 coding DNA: TGTGCCAGCAGTGAAGTTGGCTTCACCGGGGAGCTGTTTTTT. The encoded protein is CASSEVGFTGELFF.

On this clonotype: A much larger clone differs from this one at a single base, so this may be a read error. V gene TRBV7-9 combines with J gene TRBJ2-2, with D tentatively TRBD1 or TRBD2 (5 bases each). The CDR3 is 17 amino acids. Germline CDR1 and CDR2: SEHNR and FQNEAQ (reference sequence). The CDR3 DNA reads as TGTACCAGCAGCCCCCTGGGGCGAAGCGGACTGACCGGGGAGCTGTTTTTT. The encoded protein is CTSSPLGRSGLTGELFF. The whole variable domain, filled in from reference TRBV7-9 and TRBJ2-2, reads DTGVSQNPRHKITKRGQNVTFRCDPISEHNRLYWYRQTLGQGPEFLTYFQNEAQLEKSRLLSDRFSAERPKGSFSTLEIQRTEQGDSAMYLCTSSPLGRSGLTGELFFGEGSRLTVL.

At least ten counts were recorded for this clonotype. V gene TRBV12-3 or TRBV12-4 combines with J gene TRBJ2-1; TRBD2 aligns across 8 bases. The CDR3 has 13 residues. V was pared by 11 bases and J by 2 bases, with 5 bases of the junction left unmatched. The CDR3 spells CASRGDTYNEQFF. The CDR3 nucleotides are TGTGCCTCGCGGGGGGACACCTACAATGAGCAGTTCTTC.

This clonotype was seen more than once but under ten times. The CDR3 loop reads CATSSDYYEQYF. CDR3 nucleotides: TGTGCCACTAGCTCCGACTACTACGAGCAGTACTTC. The V call is TRBV28, the J call TRBJ2-7; a weak D match, TRBD2 (5 bases). V dropped 10 bases and J dropped 3 bases, with 13 bases sitting between them. CDR1 and CDR2 (germline): MDHEN, SYDVKM. CDR3 length: 12 residues.

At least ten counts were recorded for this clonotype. CDR3 in DNA: TGTGCCAGCAGACCTTTTAGAAACACTGAAGCTTTCTTT. Translating gives CASRPFRNTEAFF. V is TRBV6-5 and J is TRBJ1-1; D is ambiguous. The CDR3 runs 13 residues. V lost 6 bases, J lost 2 bases, and 10 bases lay in between. The germline gives CDR1 MNHEY, CDR2 SVGAGI.

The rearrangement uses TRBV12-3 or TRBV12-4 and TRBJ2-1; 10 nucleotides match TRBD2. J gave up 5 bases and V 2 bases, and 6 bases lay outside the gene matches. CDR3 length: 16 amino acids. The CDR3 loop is CASSLSLAGAHNEQFF. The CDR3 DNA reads TGTGCCAGCAGTTTAAGCCTAGCGGGGGCACACAATGAGCAGTTCTTC.

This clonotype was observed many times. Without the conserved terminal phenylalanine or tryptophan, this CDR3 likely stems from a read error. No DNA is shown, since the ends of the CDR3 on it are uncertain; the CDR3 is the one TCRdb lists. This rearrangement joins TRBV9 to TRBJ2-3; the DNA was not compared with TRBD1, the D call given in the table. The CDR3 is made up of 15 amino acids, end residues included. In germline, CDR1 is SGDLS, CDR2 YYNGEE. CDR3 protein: CASSVAISGPNQRGK.